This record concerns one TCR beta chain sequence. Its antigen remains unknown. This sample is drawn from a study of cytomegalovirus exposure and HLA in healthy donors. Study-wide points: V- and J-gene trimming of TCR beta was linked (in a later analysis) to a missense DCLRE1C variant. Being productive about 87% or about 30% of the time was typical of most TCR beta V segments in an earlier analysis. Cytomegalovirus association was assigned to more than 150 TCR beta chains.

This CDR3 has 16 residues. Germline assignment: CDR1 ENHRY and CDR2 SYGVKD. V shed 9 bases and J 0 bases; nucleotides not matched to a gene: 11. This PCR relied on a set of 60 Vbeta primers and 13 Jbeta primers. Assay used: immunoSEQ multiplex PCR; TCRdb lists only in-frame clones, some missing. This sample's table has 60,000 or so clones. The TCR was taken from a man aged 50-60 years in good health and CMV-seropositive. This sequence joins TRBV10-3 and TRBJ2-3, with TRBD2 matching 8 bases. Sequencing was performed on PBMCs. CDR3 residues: CAIAKGLGTSTDTQYF. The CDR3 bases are TGTGCCATTGCGAAGGGACTAGGAACTAGCACAGATACGCAGTATTTT.